The 8 T cell receptor beta chains below come from one sample, sequenced in a study of regulatory T cells. General study points: In CD3G-deficient patients, conventional CD4+ T cells were enriched for hydrophobic CDR3 residues at positions 6 and 7.

Their recognized antigens are unknown. The primer mix had 52 TRBV and 13 TRBJ primers. Libraries were prepared by immunoSEQ multiplex PCR; TCRdb keeps only in-frame clonotypes and omits some of them. Of approximately 29,000 clones listed, over 90% were seen once; the top ten hold around 0.94%. Sequenced sample: conventional CD4+ T cells sorted from blood. These TCRs come from a child aged 2-15 years with CD3G deficiency.

The chain links TRBV27 to TRBJ2-7, with D possibly being TRBD2 (5 bases). This CDR3 has 11 residues. Trimming cost V 8 bases and J 1 base, with 6 bases left between them. The V gene's germline CDR1 is MNHEY and CDR2 SMNVEV (reference sequence). CDR3 sequence: CASGRSYEQYF. The CDR3 region has the DNA TGTGCCAGCGGGAGATCCTACGAGCAGTACTTC.

V gene TRBV5-1 combines with J gene TRBJ1-2; tentatively, D is TRBD1 (5 bases). In germline, CDR1 is SGHRS, CDR2 YFSETQ. Trimming left V 3 bases short and J 4 bases short, with 13 bases between. The CDR3 loop spans 14 amino acids. As DNA, the CDR3 is TGCGCCAGCAGCTCAGTTGGAGGGGCCTATGGCTACACCTTC. This translates into CASSSVGGAYGYTF.

The chain has TRBV10-3 and TRBJ2-7, with 7 bases aligning to TRBD1. Germline values: CDR1 ENHRY, CDR2 SYGVKD. The V and J ends lost 6 bases and 2 bases, in that order; junction bases with no gene match: 4. This CDR3 is 13 amino acids long. This CDR3 is CAIRGQHTYEQYF. DNA of the CDR3: TGTGCCATCAGGGGACAGCATACCTACGAGCAGTACTTC.

This clone was seen just once. The chain links TRBV28 to TRBJ2-7; 10 bases match TRBD1. The CDR3 is made up of 15 amino acids. The germline V gene encodes CDR1 MDHEN and CDR2 SYDVKM. Trimming removed 4 bases from V and 5 bases from J; junction bases left unmatched: 8. For the CDR3, the DNA is TGTGCCAGCAGTTCCTCCGGGACAGGGGAAAACGAGCAGTACTTC. Protein product: CASSSSGTGENEQYF. The full variable domain, its missing parts supplied by reference TRBV28 and TRBJ2-7, is DVKVTQSSRYLVKRTGEKVFLECVQDMDHENMFWYRQDPGLGLRLIYFSYDVKMKEKGDIPEGYSVSREKKERFSLILESASTNQTSMYLCASSSSGTGENEQYFGPGTRLTVT.

The V gene is TRBV6-5, the J gene TRBJ1-2, with TRBD1 matching over 8 bases. The CDR3 runs to 13 residues. V shed 6 bases and J 8 bases; nucleotides not matched to a gene: 8. CDR1 MNHEY and CDR2 SVGAGI come from the germline V gene. The CDR3 DNA reads as TGTGCCAGCAGCCCAGGACAGGGAAGCGGCTACACCTTC. This codes for CASSPGQGSGYTF.

The chain couples TRBV28 to TRBJ1-5; D gene unclear. This CDR3 contains 14 residues. The V and J ends lost 3 bases and 3 bases respectively, with 9 bases between them. Germline V gene sequence: CDR1 MDHEN, CDR2 SYDVKM. The CDR3 here is CASSLGRINQPQHF. In DNA, the CDR3 is TGTGCCAGCAGTTTGGGCAGGATCAATCAGCCCCAGCATTTT.

This clone was counted once. This chain joins TRBV28 and TRBJ1-1; a weak D match, TRBD1 (5 bases). V lost 8 bases to trimming and J lost 6 bases, with 19 bases between them. The CDR3 loop spans 14 amino acids. Germline CDR1 is MDHEN and CDR2 is SYDVKM. CDR3 DNA: TGTGCCAGCGGGACGGCTCAGCGGGGCGCTGAAGCTTTCTTT. Translation: CASGTAQRGAEAFF.

The V call is TRBV30, the J call TRBJ2-2; no reliable D call. The CDR3 spans 12 residues. V lost 0 bases to trimming and J lost 7 bases, with 6 bases between them. Germline V CDR1 and CDR2: GTSNPN, SVGIG (reference sequence). CDR3 DNA: TGTGCCTGGAGTGTATACGGCGGGGAGCTGTTTTTT. Its protein is CAWSVYGGELFF. Full variable domain (remainder filled in from reference TRBV30 and TRBJ2-2): SQTIHQWPATLVQPVGSPLSLECTVEGTSNPNLYWYRQAAGRGLQLLFYSVGIGQISSEVPQNLSASRPQDRQFILSSKKLLLSDSGFYLCAWSVYGGELFFGEGSRLTVL.